This T cell receptor (beta chain) was sequenced in a study of T cells after yellow fever vaccination. Whole-study results and caveats: Secondary responses were weaker yet peaked faster, day 5 versus 15.

About this clonotype itself: Its antigen is still unknown.

Synthesis of TCR cDNA relied on 5'RACE template switching, which attached a universal primer site and UMIs. TCRdb independently ran MiXCR on the 5' RACE reads; one entry per CDR3 protein. The sample lists some 560,000 distinct CDR3 sequences; 15% to 20% were seen once. Germline V gene data show CDR1 as SGHTA and CDR2 as FQGNSA. The V and J ends lost 1 base and 13 bases, in that order; junction bases with no gene match: 4. The CDR3 spans 12 residues. The chain links TRBV7-2 to TRBJ2-5; 9 positions agree with TRBD1. The TCR originated in a man aged 25-45 years who received the YFV17D yellow fever vaccine. The sample was PBMCs, taken 15 days after the yellow fever booster vaccination. The CDR3 region is CASSLDGTGLYF. CDR3 DNA: TGTGCCAGCAGCTTAGACGGGACAGGGTTGTACTTC. The full variable domain, its missing parts supplied by reference TRBV7-2 and TRBJ2-5, is GAGVSQSPSNKVTEKGKDVELRCDPISGHTALYWYRQSLGQGLEFLIYFQGNSAPDKSGLPSDRFSAERTGGSVSTLTIQRTQQEDSAVYLCASSLDGTGLYFGPGTRLLVL.